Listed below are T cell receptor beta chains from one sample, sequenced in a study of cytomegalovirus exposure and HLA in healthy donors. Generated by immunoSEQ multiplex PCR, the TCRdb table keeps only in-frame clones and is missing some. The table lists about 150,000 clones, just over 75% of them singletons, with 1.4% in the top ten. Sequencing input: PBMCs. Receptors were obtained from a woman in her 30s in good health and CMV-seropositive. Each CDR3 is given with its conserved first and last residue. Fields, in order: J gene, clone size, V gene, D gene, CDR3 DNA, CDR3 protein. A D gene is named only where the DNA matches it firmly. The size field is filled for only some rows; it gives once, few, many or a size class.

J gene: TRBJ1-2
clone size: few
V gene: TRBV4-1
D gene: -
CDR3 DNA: TGCGCCAGCAGCCAATCCGGGGTTAGGGGCTACACCTTC
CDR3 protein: CASSQSGVRGYTF

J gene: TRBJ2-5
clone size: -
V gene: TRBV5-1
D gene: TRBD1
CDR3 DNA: TGCGCCAGCAGCGGCAGCGGGACAGGGGTAGAGACCCAGTACTTC
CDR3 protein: CASSGSGTGVETQYF

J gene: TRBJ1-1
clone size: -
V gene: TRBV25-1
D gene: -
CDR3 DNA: TGTGCCAGCAAGGGAACGGGGGGGGGAGAGAACACTGAAGCTTTCTTT
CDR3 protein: CASKGTGGGENTEAFF

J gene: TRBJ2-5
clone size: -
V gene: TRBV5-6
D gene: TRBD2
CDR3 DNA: TGTGCCAGCAGAGCGGGAGGGCTAGGGGAGACCCAGTACTTC
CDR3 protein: CASRAGGLGETQYF

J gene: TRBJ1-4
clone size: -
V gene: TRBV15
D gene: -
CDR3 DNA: TGTGCCACCAGCAGAGATTTCGGGGCAGGGGCCACTGGGGAAAAACTGTTTTTT
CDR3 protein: CATSRDFGAGATGEKLFF

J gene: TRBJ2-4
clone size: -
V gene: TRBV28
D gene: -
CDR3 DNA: TGTGCCAGCAGTTTAGGAGGGGGGGGGCACAAGTACTTC
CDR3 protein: CASSLGGGGHKYF

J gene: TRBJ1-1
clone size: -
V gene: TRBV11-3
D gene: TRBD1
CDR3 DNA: TGTGCCAGCAGCTCCTATTCCGGGACAGGGTTTGAGTCGAGCACTGAAGCTTTCTTT
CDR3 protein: CASSSYSGTGFESSTEAFF

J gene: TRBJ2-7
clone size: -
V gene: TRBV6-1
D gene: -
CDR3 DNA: TGTGCCAGCAGTGAAGACAGCCAACCTTACGAGCAGTACTTC
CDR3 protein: CASSEDSQPYEQYF

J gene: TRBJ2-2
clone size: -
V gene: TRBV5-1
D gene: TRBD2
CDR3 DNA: TGCGCCAGCAGCGGACGGACTAGAACCGGGGAGCTGTTTTTT
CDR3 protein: CASSGRTRTGELFF

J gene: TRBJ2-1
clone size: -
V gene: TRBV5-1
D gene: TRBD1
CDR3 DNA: TGCGCCAGCGGCGCGGACAGGAGCTCCTACAATGAGCAGTTCTTC
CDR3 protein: CASGADRSSYNEQFF

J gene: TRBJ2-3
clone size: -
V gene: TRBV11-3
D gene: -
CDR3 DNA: TGTGCCAGCAGCTCCCCTATCGGAGGCACAGATACGCAGTATTTT
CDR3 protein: CASSSPIGGTDTQYF

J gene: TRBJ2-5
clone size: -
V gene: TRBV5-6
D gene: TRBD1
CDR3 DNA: TGTGCCAGCAACTCTCCAGGGGGCCGAGAGACCCAGTACTTC
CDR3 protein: CASNSPGGRETQYF

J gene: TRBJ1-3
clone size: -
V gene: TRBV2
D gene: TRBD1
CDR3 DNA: TGTGCCAGCAGTCCACAGGGGAGCTCTGGAAACACCATATATTTT
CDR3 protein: CASSPQGSSGNTIYF

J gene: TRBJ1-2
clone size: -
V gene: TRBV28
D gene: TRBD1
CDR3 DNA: TGTGCCACCGCCGGGACAGGCAACTATGGCTACACCTTC
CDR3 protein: CATAGTGNYGYTF

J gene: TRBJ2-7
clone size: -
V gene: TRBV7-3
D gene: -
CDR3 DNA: TGTGCCAGCAGCTTAACCGGGGGCGAGCAGTACTTC
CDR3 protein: CASSLTGGEQYF

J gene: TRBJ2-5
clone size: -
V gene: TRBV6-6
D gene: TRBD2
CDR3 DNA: TGTGCCAGCAGTACTCCTAGCGGGAGGGTCCAAGAGACCCAGTACTTC
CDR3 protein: CASSTPSGRVQETQYF

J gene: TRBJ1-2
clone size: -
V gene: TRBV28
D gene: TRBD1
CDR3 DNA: TGTGCCAGCAGTTTAAGCCCGACAGGGGGCCATGGCTACACCTTC
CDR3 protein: CASSLSPTGGHGYTF

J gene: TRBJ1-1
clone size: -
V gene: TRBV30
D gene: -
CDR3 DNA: TGTGCCTGTGGGCAGATGAACACTGAAGCTTTCTTT
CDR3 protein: CACGQMNTEAFF

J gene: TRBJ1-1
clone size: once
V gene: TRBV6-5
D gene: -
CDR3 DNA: TGTGCCAGCAATCGACCCGGGACAATGAACACTGAAGCTTTCTTT
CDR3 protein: CASNRPGTMNTEAFF

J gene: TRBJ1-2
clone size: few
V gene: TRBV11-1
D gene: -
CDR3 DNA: TGTGCCAGCAGCCGAGGGGGCTATGGCTACACCTTC
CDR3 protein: CASSRGGYGYTF

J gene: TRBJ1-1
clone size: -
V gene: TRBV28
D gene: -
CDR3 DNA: TGTGCCAGCAGGAAACAGGGTCGAACTGAAGCTTTCTTT
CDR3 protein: CASRKQGRTEAFF

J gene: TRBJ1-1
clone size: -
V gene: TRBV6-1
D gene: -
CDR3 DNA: TGTGCCAGCAGTGAAAGTGTGAGAGGAGCTTTCTTT
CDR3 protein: CASSESVRGAFF

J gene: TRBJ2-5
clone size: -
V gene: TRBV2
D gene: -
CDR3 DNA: TGTGCCAGCAGTGTAGGGGGGGGCTGGGGAGAGACCCAGTACTTC
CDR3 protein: CASSVGGGWGETQYF

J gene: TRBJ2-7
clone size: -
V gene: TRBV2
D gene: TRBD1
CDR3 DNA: TGTGCCAGCAGGGGGAGCCGTCCCGGGACAGGGACCCACGAGCAGTACTTC
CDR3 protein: CASRGSRPGTGTHEQYF

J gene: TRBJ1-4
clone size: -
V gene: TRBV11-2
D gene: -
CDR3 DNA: TGTGCCAGCAGCTTAGTCCAGGATAATGAAAAACTGTTTTTT
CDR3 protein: CASSLVQDNEKLFF

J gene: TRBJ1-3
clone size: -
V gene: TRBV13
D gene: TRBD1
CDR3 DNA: TGTGCCAGCAGAGGACAGGGACTTGGAAACACCATATATTTT
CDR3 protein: CASRGQGLGNTIYF

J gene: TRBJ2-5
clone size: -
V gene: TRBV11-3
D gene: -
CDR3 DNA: TGTGCCAGCAGCTTAGCTGGGGGGGAGACCCAGTACTTC
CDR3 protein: CASSLAGGETQYF

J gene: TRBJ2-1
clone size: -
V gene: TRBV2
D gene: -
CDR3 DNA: TGTGCCAGCAGCCCAACTAGGACCTACAATGAGCAGTTCTTC
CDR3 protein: CASSPTRTYNEQFF

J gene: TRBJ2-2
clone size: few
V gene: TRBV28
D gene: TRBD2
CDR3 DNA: TGTGCCAGCAGTCTAGCGGGAGGGCGCACCGGGGAGCTGTTTTTT
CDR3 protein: CASSLAGGRTGELFF

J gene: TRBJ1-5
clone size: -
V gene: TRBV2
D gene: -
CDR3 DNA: TGTGCCAGCAGTGAAGGGGGGCGGTGGGATCAGCCCCAGCATTTT
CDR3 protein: CASSEGGRWDQPQHF

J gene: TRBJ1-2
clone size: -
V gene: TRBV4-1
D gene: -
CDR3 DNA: TGCGCCAGCAGCCAAGATTGGGGTTCTGGGGGGTATGGCTACACCTTC
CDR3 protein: CASSQDWGSGGYGYTF

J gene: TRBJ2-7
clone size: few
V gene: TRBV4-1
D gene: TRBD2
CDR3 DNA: TGCGCCAGCAGCCAAGTTGGGGGACTAGCGGGGGTCTCCTACGAGCAGTACTTC
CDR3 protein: CASSQVGGLAGVSYEQYF

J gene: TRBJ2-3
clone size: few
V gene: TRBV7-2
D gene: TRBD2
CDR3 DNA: TGTGCCAGCAGCGCAAACGGGGCGGGGGTCGCAGATACGCAGTATTTT
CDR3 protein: CASSANGAGVADTQYF

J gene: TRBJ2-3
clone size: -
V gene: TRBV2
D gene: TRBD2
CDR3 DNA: TGTGCCAGCAGTGAGTTCCCGGGGGGAGATACGCAGTATTTT
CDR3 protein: CASSEFPGGDTQYF

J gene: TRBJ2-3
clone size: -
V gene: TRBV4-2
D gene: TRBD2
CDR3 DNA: TGTGCCAGCAGCCAATCGGGAGGGCCATCCCCCACAGATACGCAGTATTTT
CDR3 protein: CASSQSGGPSPTDTQYF

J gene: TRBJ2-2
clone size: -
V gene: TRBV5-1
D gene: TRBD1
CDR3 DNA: TGCGCCAGCAGCTCCTCGACAGGGGTCGGCACCGGGGAGCTGTTTTTT
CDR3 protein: CASSSSTGVGTGELFF

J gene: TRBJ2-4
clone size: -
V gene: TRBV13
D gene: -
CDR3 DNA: TGTGCCAGCAGCTTAAGGCAGGGATCGGGCATTCAGTACTTC
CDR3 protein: CASSLRQGSGIQYF

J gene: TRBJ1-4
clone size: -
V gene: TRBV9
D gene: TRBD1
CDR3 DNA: TGTGCCAGCAGCGTTACAGGGGGGGATGAAAAACTGTTTTTT
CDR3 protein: CASSVTGGDEKLFF

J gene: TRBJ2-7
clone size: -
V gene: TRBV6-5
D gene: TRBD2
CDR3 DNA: TGTGCCAGCAGTTACTCGGGACTAGCGGGAGCCTACGAGCAGTACTTC
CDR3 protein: CASSYSGLAGAYEQYF

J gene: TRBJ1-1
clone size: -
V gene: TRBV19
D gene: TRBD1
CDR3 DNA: TGTGCCAGTAGTATCGGACAGGGGTTAGGGACTGAAGCTTTCTTT
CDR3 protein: CASSIGQGLGTEAFF

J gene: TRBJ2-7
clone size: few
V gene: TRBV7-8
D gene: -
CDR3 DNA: TGTGCCAGCAGCTTAAGTCCCGGGGGACCTGGGGAAATCTCCTACGAGCAGTACTTC
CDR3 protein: CASSLSPGGPGEISYEQYF

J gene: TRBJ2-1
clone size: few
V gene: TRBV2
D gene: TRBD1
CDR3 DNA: TGTGCCGGAAACGGACAGGGTCACAATGAGCAGTTCTTC
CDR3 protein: CAGNGQGHNEQFF

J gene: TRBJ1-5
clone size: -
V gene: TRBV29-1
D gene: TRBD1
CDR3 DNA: TGCAGCGTGGGACAGGGAAGCAATCAGCCCCAGCATTTT
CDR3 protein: CSVGQGSNQPQHF

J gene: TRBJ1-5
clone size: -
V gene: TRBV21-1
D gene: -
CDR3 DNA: TGTGCCAGCAGCAAAGCGGGGAGGGGTGGGTTCGGCAATCAGCCCCAGCATTTT
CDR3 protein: CASSKAGRGGFGNQPQHF

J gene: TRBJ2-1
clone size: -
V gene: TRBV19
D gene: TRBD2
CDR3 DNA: TGTGCCAGTAGTCGCCCTTCTAGCGGGAGGGCCAATGAGCAGTTCTTC
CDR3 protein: CASSRPSSGRANEQFF